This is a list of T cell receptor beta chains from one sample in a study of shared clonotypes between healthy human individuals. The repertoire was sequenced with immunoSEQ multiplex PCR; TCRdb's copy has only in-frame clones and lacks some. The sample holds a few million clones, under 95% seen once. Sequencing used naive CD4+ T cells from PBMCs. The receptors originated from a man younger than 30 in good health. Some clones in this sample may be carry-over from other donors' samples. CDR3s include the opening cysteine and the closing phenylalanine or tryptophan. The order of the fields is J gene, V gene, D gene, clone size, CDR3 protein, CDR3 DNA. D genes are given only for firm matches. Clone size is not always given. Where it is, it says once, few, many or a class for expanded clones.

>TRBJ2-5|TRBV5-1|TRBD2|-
CASSPGTSGRRETQYF
TGCGCCAGCAGCCCCGGGACTAGCGGGAGAAGAGAGACCCAGTACTTC
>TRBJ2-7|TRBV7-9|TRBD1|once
CASSPRRRQGRDEQYF
TGTGCCAGCAGCCCCCGACGCAGACAGGGTAGGGACGAGCAGTACTTC
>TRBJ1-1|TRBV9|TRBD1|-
CASGRDSMNTEAFF
TGTGCCAGCGGGCGGGACAGCATGAACACTGAAGCTTTCTTT
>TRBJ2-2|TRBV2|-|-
CASSEESLAGELFF
TGTGCCAGCAGTGAGGAATCTCTAGCCGGGGAGCTGTTTTTT
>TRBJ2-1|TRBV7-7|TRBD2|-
CASSLALAGSYNEQFF
TGTGCCAGCAGCTTGGCACTAGCGGGCAGCTACAATGAGCAGTTCTTC
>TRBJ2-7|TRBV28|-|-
CASSLLQGEQYF
TGTGCCAGCAGCTTACTCCAGGGCGAGCAGTACTTC
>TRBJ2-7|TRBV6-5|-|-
CASSYRDGGEQYF
TGTGCCAGCAGTTACAGGGACGGCGGCGAGCAGTACTTC
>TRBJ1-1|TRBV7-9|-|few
CASSLAEGTEAFF
TGTGCCAGCAGCTTAGCCGAAGGAACTGAAGCTTTCTTT
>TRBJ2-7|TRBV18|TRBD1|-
CASSPPVGQGLF
TGTGCCAGCTCACCTCCGGTCGGACAGGGCCTCTTC
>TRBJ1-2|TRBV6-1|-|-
CASSDRGLTYGYTF
TGTGCCAGCAGTGATCGGGGGCTTACCTATGGCTACACCTTC
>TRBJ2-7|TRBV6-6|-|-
CASSYSSGPRYEQYF
TGTGCCAGCAGTTACTCGTCAGGGCCAAGGTACGAGCAGTACTTC
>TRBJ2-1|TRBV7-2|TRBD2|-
CASSLLAGLGYNEQFF
TGTGCCAGCAGCTTACTAGCGGGACTGGGATACAATGAGCAGTTCTTC
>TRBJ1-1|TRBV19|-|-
CASSDSWKAFF
TGTGCCAGTAGTGATTCGTGGAAAGCTTTCTTT
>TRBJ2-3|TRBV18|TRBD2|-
CASSLYIPGLAGVSTDTQYF
TGTGCCAGCTCACTTTATATCCCGGGACTAGCGGGAGTAAGCACAGATACGCAGTATTTT
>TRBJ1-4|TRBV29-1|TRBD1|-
CSVARDRVDEKLFF
TGCAGCGTTGCCCGGGACAGGGTGGATGAAAAACTGTTTTTT
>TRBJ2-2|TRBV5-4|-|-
CASSGAGPGPGELFF
TGTGCCAGCAGCGGAGCAGGTCCGGGCCCCGGGGAGCTGTTTTTT
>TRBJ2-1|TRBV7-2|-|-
CASSPLGRGSEQFF
TGTGCCAGCAGTCCTCTTGGAAGGGGTTCTGAGCAGTTCTTC
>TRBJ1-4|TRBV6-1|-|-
CASSIYATNEKLFF
TGTGCCAGCAGTATTTACGCAACTAATGAAAAACTGTTTTTT
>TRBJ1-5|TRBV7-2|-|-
CASSSTLQPQHF
TGTGCCAGCAGCTCGACTCTACAGCCCCAGCATTTT
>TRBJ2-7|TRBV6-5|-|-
CASSQGKVLYEQYF
TGTGCCAGCAGTCAGGGTAAAGTCCTCTACGAGCAGTACTTC
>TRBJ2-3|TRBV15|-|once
CATSRGNPQGTDTQYF
TGTGCCACCAGCAGAGGCAACCCTCAGGGGACAGATACGCAGTATTTT
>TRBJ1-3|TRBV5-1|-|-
CASRGQLSGNTIYF
TGCGCCAGCCGAGGACAACTCTCTGGAAACACCATATATTTT
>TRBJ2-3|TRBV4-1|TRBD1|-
CASRPQGVGDTQYF
TGCGCCAGCAGGCCCCAGGGGGTGGGAGATACGCAGTATTTT
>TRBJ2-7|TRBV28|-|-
CASRLSLGEQYF
TGTGCCAGCAGGCTCTCCCTGGGCGAGCAGTACTTC
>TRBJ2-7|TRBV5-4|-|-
CASSLEAGQPAEQYF
TGTGCCAGCAGCTTGGAGGCGGGACAACCGGCCGAGCAGTACTTC
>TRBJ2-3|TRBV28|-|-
CASSQTTSDTQYF
TGTGCCAGCAGTCAGACGACCTCAGATACGCAGTATTTT
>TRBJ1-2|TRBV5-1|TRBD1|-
CASSLASGGRNGYTF
TGCGCCAGCAGCTTGGCTTCAGGGGGCAGGAATGGCTACACCTTC
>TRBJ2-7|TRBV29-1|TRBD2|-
CSVVPAGGRYEQYF
TGCAGCGTAGTCCCAGCGGGGGGTCGGTACGAGCAGTACTTC
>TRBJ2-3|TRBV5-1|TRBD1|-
CASSSPGTGGGLDTQYF
TGCGCCAGCAGCTCCCCCGGGACAGGGGGCGGGTTAGATACGCAGTATTTT